The rows below give T cell receptor beta chains drawn from one sample of a study of T cells in Graves' hyperthyroidism and ophthalmopathy. TCRdb independently ran MiXCR on the multiplex PCR reads; one entry per CDR3 protein. The sample has roughly 300,000 distinct CDR3 sequences, about 25% seen once. The sequencing sample was made of blood. Every receptor here comes from a man between 40 and 49 years old with Graves' hyperthyroidism that later progressed to Graves' ophthalmopathy. The CDR3 runs from the conserved cysteine through the conserved F or W. Each record gives: D gene, V gene, J gene, clone size, CDR3 length, CDR3 DNA, CDR3 protein. A D gene is named only where the DNA matches it firmly. A clone size is listed for some rows: how often the clone was seen (once, few, many), or a class if it is expanded.

d_gene: NA; v_gene: TRBV6-2/TRBV6-3; j_gene: TRBJ2-7; abundance: many; len: 11; CDR3nt: TGTGCCAGCAGTTACTCGGTTGGATGGTACTTC; CDR3aa: CASSYSVGWYF
d_gene: TRBD1; v_gene: TRBV30; j_gene: TRBJ1-2; abundance: many; len: 12; CDR3nt: TGTGCCTGGAACAGGGGCTCGAGGGGCTACACCTTC; CDR3aa: CAWNRGSRGYTF
d_gene: TRBD1; v_gene: TRBV6-5; j_gene: TRBJ2-5; abundance: NA; len: 15; CDR3nt: TGTGCCAGCAGATTAAACCGGGACAGGGCAGAGACCCAGTACTTC; CDR3aa: CASRLNRDRAETQYF
d_gene: NA; v_gene: TRBV6-1; j_gene: TRBJ2-7; abundance: many; len: 12; CDR3nt: TGTGCCAGTAGTAGAACCCGCTACGAGCAGTACTTC; CDR3aa: CASSRTRYEQYF
d_gene: TRBD2; v_gene: TRBV6-5; j_gene: TRBJ2-5; abundance: many; len: 14; CDR3nt: TGTGCCAGCAGTTCGCCTGGACTAGCGGGGACCCAGTACTTC; CDR3aa: CASSSPGLAGTQYF
d_gene: TRBD1; v_gene: TRBV6-2/TRBV6-3; j_gene: TRBJ1-2; abundance: NA; len: 15; CDR3nt: TGTGCCAGCAGTTCGTCCCGGGACAGCAGCTATGGCTACACCTTC; CDR3aa: CASSSSRDSSYGYTF
d_gene: TRBD1; v_gene: TRBV29-1; j_gene: TRBJ1-3; abundance: many; len: 11; CDR3nt: TGCAGCGTTGAAGCACGGGACAGGGAATATTTT; CDR3aa: CSVEARDREYF
d_gene: NA; v_gene: TRBV6-9; j_gene: TRBJ2-3; abundance: many; len: 12; CDR3nt: TGCGCCAGCAGTCCGGGGCGGGATACGCAGTATTTT; CDR3aa: CASSPGRDTQYF
d_gene: NA; v_gene: TRBV6-5; j_gene: TRBJ2-7; abundance: many; len: 14; CDR3nt: TGTGCCAGCAGTTACGAGCAGGTTACCTACGAGCAGTACTTC; CDR3aa: CASSYEQVTYEQYF
d_gene: TRBD1; v_gene: TRBV12-3/TRBV12-4; j_gene: TRBJ1-2; abundance: many; len: 15; CDR3nt: TGTGCCAGCACCCAAATTACAGGGGGGAGCTATGGCTACACCTTC; CDR3aa: CASTQITGGSYGYTF
d_gene: NA; v_gene: TRBV6-5; j_gene: TRBJ2-7; abundance: many; len: 17; CDR3nt: TGTGCCAGCAGTTACGAATGGAAGGTTATCCCCCGCCACGAGCAGTACTTC; CDR3aa: CASSYEWKVIPRHEQYF
d_gene: NA; v_gene: TRBV7-8; j_gene: TRBJ2-5; abundance: NA; len: 16; CDR3nt: TGTGCCAGCAGCCCCAGACAGGACTCGTACCAAGAGACCCAGTACTTC; CDR3aa: CASSPRQDSYQETQYF
d_gene: NA; v_gene: TRBV2; j_gene: TRBJ2-3; abundance: many; len: 16; CDR3nt: TGTGCCAGCAGTGAAATTGGCGGAGCTAGCACAGATACGCAGTATTTT; CDR3aa: CASSEIGGASTDTQYF
d_gene: NA; v_gene: TRBV11-3; j_gene: TRBJ2-5; abundance: many; len: 16; CDR3nt: TGTGCCAGCAGCTTATCAGTTCGGACCCCCGGCCAGACCCAGTACTTC; CDR3aa: CASSLSVRTPGQTQYF
d_gene: TRBD1; v_gene: TRBV4-1; j_gene: TRBJ1-1; abundance: many; len: 15; CDR3nt: TGCGCCAGCAGCCTTCGCCTTGGACAGGGCTTCGAAGCTTTCTTT; CDR3aa: CASSLRLGQGFEAFF
d_gene: TRBD1; v_gene: TRBV7-3; j_gene: TRBJ2-7; abundance: NA; len: 14; CDR3nt: TGTGCCAGCAGCCCGACAGGGTTGTCCCACGAGCAGTACTTC; CDR3aa: CASSPTGLSHEQYF
d_gene: NA; v_gene: TRBV28; j_gene: TRBJ2-7; abundance: NA; len: 16; CDR3nt: TGTGCCAGCAGTCCTAGAGGTTTCGCCCTTTCCTACGAGCAGTACTTC; CDR3aa: CASSPRGFALSYEQYF
d_gene: NA; v_gene: TRBV12-3/TRBV12-4; j_gene: TRBJ2-4; abundance: many; len: 16; CDR3nt: TGTGCCAGCAGTTTGCGATCGACAGTAGCCAAAAACATTCAGTACTTC; CDR3aa: CASSLRSTVAKNIQYF
d_gene: NA; v_gene: TRBV19; j_gene: TRBJ2-7; abundance: many; len: 13; CDR3nt: TGTGCCACCCGAGGTCCGGGCATCTACGAGCAGTACTTC; CDR3aa: CATRGPGIYEQYF
d_gene: NA; v_gene: TRBV6-2/TRBV6-3; j_gene: TRBJ2-7; abundance: NA; len: 14; CDR3nt: TGTGCCAGCCGGGCGGCAGCGCCCTCCTACGAGCAGTACTTC; CDR3aa: CASRAAAPSYEQYF
d_gene: NA; v_gene: TRBV30; j_gene: TRBJ2-4; abundance: many; len: 14; CDR3nt: TGTGCCTGGAGTACTGAGGGGGCCAAAAACATTCAGTACTTC; CDR3aa: CAWSTEGAKNIQYF
d_gene: NA; v_gene: TRBV20-1; j_gene: TRBJ2-7; abundance: NA; len: 14; CDR3nt: TGCAGTGCTAGAGCCAGGAGTGACTCCTACGAGCAGTACTTC; CDR3aa: CSARARSDSYEQYF
d_gene: NA; v_gene: TRBV19; j_gene: TRBJ1-2; abundance: many; len: 13; CDR3nt: TGTGCCAGTAGTATGTCTACAAGAGATGGCTACACCTTC; CDR3aa: CASSMSTRDGYTF
d_gene: NA; v_gene: TRBV19; j_gene: TRBJ2-7; abundance: many; len: 13; CDR3nt: TGTGCCAGTAGTATCGGGCTAGCCTACGAGCAGTACTTC; CDR3aa: CASSIGLAYEQYF
d_gene: NA; v_gene: TRBV27; j_gene: TRBJ1-1; abundance: NA; len: 15; CDR3nt: TGTGCCAGCAATCGGCCGGGACGGATGAACACTGAAGCTTTCTTT; CDR3aa: CASNRPGRMNTEAFF
d_gene: NA; v_gene: TRBV12-3/TRBV12-4; j_gene: TRBJ2-5; abundance: many; len: 11; CDR3nt: TGTGCCAGCAGCCAGAGTGGGACCCAGTACTTC; CDR3aa: CASSQSGTQYF
d_gene: TRBD2; v_gene: TRBV4-1; j_gene: TRBJ2-4; abundance: many; len: 18; CDR3nt: TGCGCCAGCAGCCAAGGGCGGTCTAGCGGGAGGGTTGGGAACATTCAGTACTTC; CDR3aa: CASSQGRSSGRVGNIQYF
d_gene: TRBD2; v_gene: TRBV11-2; j_gene: TRBJ2-7; abundance: many; len: 14; CDR3nt: TGTGCCAGCAGCTTCGGGACTAGTGCCCGGGAGCAGTACTTC; CDR3aa: CASSFGTSAREQYF
d_gene: NA; v_gene: TRBV20-1; j_gene: TRBJ2-2; abundance: many; len: 12; CDR3nt: TGCAGTGCTCGCAGGGGACCCGGGGAGCTGTTTTTT; CDR3aa: CSARRGPGELFF
d_gene: NA; v_gene: TRBV5-1; j_gene: TRBJ2-7; abundance: NA; len: 13; CDR3nt: TGCGCCAGCAGCTCAAGACTAGAATCCGAGCAGTACTTC; CDR3aa: CASSSRLESEQYF
d_gene: NA; v_gene: TRBV27; j_gene: TRBJ1-3; abundance: many; len: 13; CDR3nt: TGTGCCAGCGGCCCGCGGGGCGCAAACACCATATATTTT; CDR3aa: CASGPRGANTIYF
d_gene: NA; v_gene: TRBV6-1; j_gene: TRBJ1-2; abundance: NA; len: 15; CDR3nt: TGTGCCAGCAGTGAATTGGGACGGAATCTCTATGGCTACACCTTC; CDR3aa: CASSELGRNLYGYTF
d_gene: NA; v_gene: TRBV6-4; j_gene: TRBJ2-5; abundance: NA; len: 15; CDR3nt: TGTGCCGGCTCGCTCGAAGGGGGGGGTGAGGAGGCCCAGTACTTC; CDR3aa: CAGSLEGGGEEAQYF
d_gene: NA; v_gene: TRBV24-1; j_gene: TRBJ2-7; abundance: many; len: 18; CDR3nt: TGTGCCACCAGTGATTTAGGACGGGTTGTGGCAGAAGGGCACGAGCAGTACTTC; CDR3aa: CATSDLGRVVAEGHEQYF
d_gene: NA; v_gene: TRBV7-8; j_gene: TRBJ1-5; abundance: many; len: 18; CDR3nt: TGTGCCAGCAGCCACTCACCGGTCAGCGGGAGAGGCAATCAGCCCCAGCATTTT; CDR3aa: CASSHSPVSGRGNQPQHF
d_gene: TRBD1; v_gene: TRBV20-1; j_gene: TRBJ2-2; abundance: few; len: 16; CDR3nt: TGCAGTGCTAGCCGACAGGGGGCCGTCCGAACCGGGGAGCTGTTTTTT; CDR3aa: CSASRQGAVRTGELFF
d_gene: NA; v_gene: TRBV12-3/TRBV12-4; j_gene: TRBJ2-5; abundance: NA; len: 12; CDR3nt: TGTGCCAGCAGTTGGGGGGCCGAGACCCAGTACTTC; CDR3aa: CASSWGAETQYF
d_gene: TRBD2; v_gene: TRBV12-3/TRBV12-4; j_gene: TRBJ2-7; abundance: few; len: 16; CDR3nt: TGTGCCAGCAGTTCCCCGCGGGCTAGCGGTGCCTACGAGCAGTACTTC; CDR3aa: CASSSPRASGAYEQYF
d_gene: NA; v_gene: TRBV29-1; j_gene: TRBJ2-1; abundance: many; len: 14; CDR3nt: TGCAGCGTTGTAGGGGGAAACGGAGCCAATGAGCAGTTCTTC; CDR3aa: CSVVGGNGANEQFF
d_gene: TRBD1; v_gene: TRBV6-5; j_gene: TRBJ1-2; abundance: few; len: 17; CDR3nt: TGTGCCAGCAGTTACTCGATGGTAACCGGGACAGGGTACGGCTACACCTTC; CDR3aa: CASSYSMVTGTGYGYTF
d_gene: TRBD1; v_gene: TRBV2; j_gene: TRBJ2-2; abundance: many; len: 14; CDR3nt: TGTGCCAGCAGTGGACAGGGGGCGACCGGGGAGCTGTTTTTT; CDR3aa: CASSGQGATGELFF
d_gene: TRBD1; v_gene: TRBV6-5; j_gene: TRBJ1-5; abundance: many; len: 17; CDR3nt: TGTGCCAGCAGTTACTACGAGAACAGGGGTCACAATCAGCCCCAGCATTTT; CDR3aa: CASSYYENRGHNQPQHF
d_gene: TRBD2; v_gene: TRBV19; j_gene: TRBJ2-3; abundance: many; len: 18; CDR3nt: TGTGCCAGTAGTATGAGGGGACTAGCGGGATTCGTCGCAGATACGCAGTATTTT; CDR3aa: CASSMRGLAGFVADTQYF